These 30 T cell receptor beta chains were all obtained from the same sample, sequenced in a study of T cells of healthy individuals. TCRdb re-called the 5' RACE reads with MiXCR, one entry per CDR3 protein. The sample includes tens of thousands of distinct CDR3 sequences, roughly 16% of them seen just once. These receptors were taken from a human donor in good health.

The chain carries TRBV19 and TRBJ2-7, with 11 bases matching TRBD2. Per the germline V gene, CDR1 is LNHDA and CDR2 is SQIVND (reference sequence). This CDR3 spans 14 amino acids. The junction had 4 bases not matched to a gene; V was cut back by 6 bases and J by 3 bases. The CDR3 sequence: CASSRLAGNYEQYF. The CDR3, as DNA: TGTGCCAGTAGCCGACTAGCGGGGAACTACGAGCAGTACTTC.

This rearrangement joins TRBV18 to TRBJ2-7, with 8 bases identical to TRBD1. This CDR3 has 16 amino acids. The V gene's germline CDR1 is KGHSH and CDR2 LQKENI. V lost 3 bases, J lost 2 bases, and 9 bases stayed unmatched. The DNA of the CDR3 is TGTGCCAGCTCACCTACCCGGGGACAGGTTCCCTACGAGCAGTACTTC. This codes for CASSPTRGQVPYEQYF.

This clonotype was counted a few times. This chain links TRBV2 with TRBJ2-1; a possible D gene is TRBD2 (6 bases). From germline, CDR1 is SNHLY and CDR2 FYNNEI. The CDR3 length is 15 residues. Trimming stripped 6 bases from V and 0 bases from J, with 12 bases between. CDR3 coding DNA: TGTGCCAGCAGACTAGCCCTCAGCTCCTACAATGAGCAGTTCTTC. Its protein product is CASRLALSSYNEQFF.

The chain links TRBV10-3 to TRBJ2-1; no definite D call. Germline V gene sequence: CDR1 ENHRY, CDR2 SYGVKD. The V end lost 4 bases, the J end lost 0 bases, and 10 bases lay between the germline ends. This CDR3 comprises 15 residues. CDR3 residues: CAISGRERSYNEQFF. CDR3 DNA sequence: TGTGCCATCAGTGGAAGAGAGCGCTCCTACAATGAGCAGTTCTTC.

This clonotype was detected once. The CDR3 here is CASTGAPSLNSPLHF. In nucleotides, the CDR3 is TGTGCCAGCACAGGGGCCCCATCTCTGAATTCACCCCTCCACTTT. The chain links TRBV28 to TRBJ1-6; tentatively, D is TRBD1 (6 bases). From germline, CDR1 is MDHEN and CDR2 SYDVKM. The CDR3 has 15 residues. Trimming removed 7 bases at V and 7 bases at J, with 17 bases between.

This clonotype was found many times. The chain links TRBV4-1 to TRBJ2-1; unclear D gene. Trimming pared 3 bases from V and 15 bases from J, leaving 12 bases between. Germline loops: CDR1 MGHRA, CDR2 YSYEKL. This CDR3 spans 11 amino acids. The CDR3 DNA sequence: TGCGCCAGCAGCCAGGCCCACACGAGGTTCTTC. Its translation is CASSQAHTRFF.

The chain joins TRBV9 to TRBJ2-5; unclear D gene. The germline CDR1 and CDR2 sequences are SGDLS and YYNGEE. The CDR3 has 13 amino acids. Between the trimmed V and J ends, which lost 3 bases and 5 bases, there was a span of 11 bases. Here the CDR3 DNA reads TGTGCCAGCAGCGATGGGGTGGAGGAGACCCAGTACTTC. Translation: CASSDGVEETQYF.

At least ten counts were recorded for this clonotype. The V and J genes are TRBV20-1 and TRBJ2-1; 11 bases fit TRBD2. The CDR3 sequence is 17 residues long. The V and J ends lost 1 base and 0 bases, in that order; junction bases with no gene match: 5. CDR1 is DFQATT, CDR2 SNEGSKA, per germline (reference sequence). CDR3 residues: CSARGGGLAVSYNEQFF. The CDR3 bases are TGCAGTGCTAGAGGGGGGGGACTAGCGGTCTCCTACAATGAGCAGTTCTTC.

This clonotype appeared a few times. The chain is built from TRBV14 and TRBJ1-1; D is ambiguous. Trimming took 0 bases from V and 3 from J, leaving 14 bases between them. Per the germline V gene, CDR1 is SGHDN and CDR2 is FVKESK. The CDR3 runs 16 residues. CDR3 in amino acids: CASSQDLGHWDTEAFF. The DNA for the CDR3 is TGTGCCAGCAGCCAAGATCTCGGCCATTGGGACACTGAAGCTTTCTTT.

Ten or more counts support this clonotype. The chain carries TRBV29-1 and TRBJ2-6; the D gene could be TRBD1 or TRBD2 (5 bases each). V lost 4 bases and J lost 0, with 10 bases in between. Per germline, CDR1 SQVTM and CDR2 ANQGSEA. CDR3 length: 15 residues. CDR3 in DNA: TGCAGCGTTGTGGGGACGGGCTCTGGGGCCAACGTCCTGACTTTC. Translation gives CSVVGTGSGANVLTF.

CDR3 sequence reads: CASSVPGAQETQYF. The CDR3 nucleotides read TGTGCCAGCAGTGTCCCGGGGGCCCAAGAGACCCAGTACTTC. This sequence joins TRBV25-1 and TRBJ2-5, with D perhaps matching TRBD1 or TRBD2 (6 bases each). V lost 4 bases and J lost 1, with 10 bases in between. Germline V gene data show CDR1 as MGHDK and CDR2 as SYGVNS. The CDR3 runs 14 residues.

Remarks on this clonotype: A clone one base away is much larger, so this may be a read error. V usage is TRBV28 and J usage is TRBJ1-6; no definite D call. Germline V gene data show CDR1 as MDHEN and CDR2 as SYDVKM. This CDR3 region has 16 residues. Here the CDR3 DNA reads TGTGCCAGCAGTTTAGGCGGAACCCGACTTAATTCACCCATCCACTTT. It encodes CASSLGGTRLNSPIHF.

The table lists this clonotype with many counts. The V gene is TRBV15, the J gene TRBJ1-1; D gene ambiguous. Germline V gene sequence: CDR1 LNHNV, CDR2 YYDKDF (reference sequence). V gave up 1 base and J gave up 1 base, with 4 bases separating them. This CDR3 has 13 residues. The DNA of the CDR3 is TGTGCCACCAGCAGAGGAGAGAACACTGAAGCTTTCTTT. This encodes CATSRGENTEAFF.

The chain couples TRBV12-5 to TRBJ2-7, with unresolved D. Trimming took 8 bases from V and 4 from J, leaving 15 bases between them. Germline V CDR1 and CDR2: LGHNT, FRNRAP. The CDR3 is 13 residues long. The CDR3 nucleotides are TGTGCTAGTTTTGGTGCACCCTCGTACGAGCAGTACTTC. This sequence encodes CASFGAPSYEQYF.

The J gene is TRBJ2-1, the V gene TRBV10-3; no clear D gene. Germline V gives CDR1 ENHRY, CDR2 SYGVKD. Trimming took 4 bases from V and 4 from J, leaving 8 bases between them. The CDR3 is made up of 13 amino acids. The DNA of the CDR3 is TGTGCCATCAGTGTAGGGCGGTACAATGAGCAGTTCTTC. The encoded protein is CAISVGRYNEQFF.

This clonotype was counted at least ten times. This CDR3 is CSASFRVGDTEAFF. As DNA, the CDR3 is TGCAGTGCTAGTTTCAGGGTAGGCGACACTGAAGCTTTCTTT. The rearrangement joins TRBV20-1 to TRBJ1-1; D possibly corresponds to TRBD1 (5 bases). Germline V gene sequence: CDR1 DFQATT, CDR2 SNEGSKA (reference sequence). The germline V and J ends were trimmed by 3 bases and 3 bases, with 14 bases remaining between them. The CDR3 sequence is 14 residues long.

The table lists this clonotype with many counts. The chain combines TRBV4-1 with TRBJ2-1; 10 bases line up with TRBD2. With V trimmed by 3 bases and J by 7 bases, 9 bases remained unmatched. Germline V gives CDR1 MGHRA, CDR2 YSYEKL. The CDR3 covers 16 residues. In DNA form, the CDR3 reads TGCGCCAGCAGCCACCCGGGACTAGCGACCAATAATGAGCAGTTCTTC. This codes for CASSHPGLATNNEQFF.

This clonotype was seen many times. The CDR3 DNA reads as TGTGCCAGCAGTCGCTATACGCAGTATTTT. Translated, it gives CASSRYTQYF. This chain joins TRBV28 and TRBJ2-3, with unresolved D. Germline assignment: CDR1 MDHEN and CDR2 SYDVKM. The ends were cut back, 5 bases at V and 7 bases at J, with 4 bases in the middle. This CDR3 has 10 amino acids.

This clonotype was counted a few times. The chain recombines TRBV27 with TRBJ2-7; D call uncertain. V gave up 4 bases and J gave up 3 bases, with 13 bases separating them. CDR3 length: 14 residues. CDR1 MNHEY and CDR2 SMNVEV come from the germline V gene (reference sequence). The CDR3 reads CASSSAVDGYEQYF. The CDR3 bases are TGTGCCAGCAGTTCCGCAGTGGACGGCTACGAGCAGTACTTC.

The rearrangement links TRBV7-3 to TRBJ2-3, with 7 bases lining up with TRBD2. Trimming took 5 bases from V and 0 from J; bases not matched to a gene: 8. The germline CDR1 and CDR2 sequences are SGHTA and FQGTGA. The CDR3 totals 16 residues. CDR3 DNA sequence: TGTGCCAGCAGCCCGCGGCCAGCGGGAAGCACAGATACGCAGTATTTT. The encoded protein is CASSPRPAGSTDTQYF.

This clonotype was picked up a small number of times. The chain combines TRBV3-1 with TRBJ2-1; no reliable D call. CDR1 is LGHDT, CDR2 YNNKEL, per germline (reference sequence). The CDR3 has 15 residues. The germline V and J ends were trimmed by 4 bases and 0 bases, with 10 bases remaining between them. The DNA for the CDR3 is TGTGCCAGCAGCCTCCAGGTTAGCTCCTACAATGAGCAGTTCTTC. Its translation: CASSLQVSSYNEQFF.

This clonotype was detected ten times or more. The chain joins TRBV29-1 to TRBJ1-3; perhaps TRBD1 as D (5 bases). The CDR3 runs 13 residues. Germline V lookup: CDR1 SQVTM, CDR2 ANQGSEA. CDR3 sequence (DNA): TGCACCCCGGGGGAAGACTCTGGAAACACCATATATTTT. This encodes CTPGEDSGNTIYF.

V is TRBV11-2 and J is TRBJ1-1, with TRBD1 matching over 8 bases. There are 16 residues in the CDR3. The germline V gene has CDR1 SGHAT and CDR2 FQNNGV. Trimming cost V 4 bases and J 0 bases; bases outside gene matches: 7. CDR3 sequence reads: CASSSIRTGLNTEAFF. Written as DNA, the CDR3 is TGTGCCAGCAGCTCAATTCGGACAGGGTTGAACACTGAAGCTTTCTTT.

The V gene is TRBV10-3, the J gene TRBJ2-7; possibly TRBD2 for D (6 bases). Germline V gene data show CDR1 as ENHRY and CDR2 as SYGVKD. The CDR3 has 14 amino acids. V gave up 6 bases and J gave up 0 bases, with 12 bases separating them. This chain's CDR3 is CAISYSGLSYEQYF. CDR3 in DNA: TGTGCCATCAGCTACAGCGGGCTCTCCTACGAGCAGTACTTC.

In its sample, this clonotype was seen many times. The chain links TRBV19 to TRBJ1-1, with D unresolved. Germline V CDR1 and CDR2: LNHDA, SQIVND (reference sequence). This CDR3 is built from 12 residues. Trimming shortened V by 2 bases and J by 6 bases, and 7 bases separated the two germline ends. The CDR3 coding sequence is TGTGCCAGTAGTATAATTGGCTCTGAAGCTTTCTTT. The encoded protein is CASSIIGSEAFF.

The chain has TRBV20-1 and TRBJ2-3; TRBD2 aligns across 10 bases. Germline V CDR1 and CDR2: DFQATT, SNEGSKA (reference sequence). J gave up 4 bases and V 1 base, and 8 bases lay outside the gene matches. CDR3 size: 16 residues. CDR3 in amino acids: CSARGRAGGLADTQYF. The CDR3 DNA reads as TGCAGTGCTAGAGGAAGAGCGGGGGGGCTAGCAGATACGCAGTATTTT.

This clonotype was seen a handful of times. The V and J genes are TRBV5-1 and TRBJ2-5; no reliable D call. Trimming left V 5 bases short and J 0 bases short, with 14 bases between. Germline CDR1 and CDR2: SGHRS and YFSETQ. The CDR3 is 15 amino acids. The CDR3, as DNA: TGCGCCAGCAGACTGTCAAACCTCGACCAAGAGACCCAGTACTTC. Its translation: CASRLSNLDQETQYF.

There are many counts of this clonotype. This CDR3 is CATSRPIMNTEAFF. CDR3 nucleotides: TGTGCCACCAGCAGACCGATAATGAACACTGAAGCTTTCTTT. The J gene is TRBJ1-1, the V gene TRBV15; D is uncertain. Trimming stripped 2 bases from V and 0 bases from J, with 7 bases between. CDR1 is LNHNV, CDR2 YYDKDF, per germline (reference sequence). The CDR3 length is 14 residues.

This clonotype was seen many times. This chain connects TRBV12-3 or TRBV12-4 to TRBJ2-1; 7 nucleotides align to TRBD1. J gave up 8 bases and V 2 bases, and 15 bases lay outside the gene matches. The CDR3 has 17 amino acids. The DNA for the CDR3 is TGTGCCAGCAGTTTATTTTTGGAGACAGGGAGAGGGGATGAGCAGTTCTTC. Translated, it gives CASSLFLETGRGDEQFF.

The J gene is TRBJ1-2, the V gene TRBV6-2 or TRBV6-3, with 9 bases aligning to TRBD1. CDR1 is MNHEY, CDR2 SVGEGT, per germline. The CDR3 contains 17 residues. V dropped 5 bases and J dropped 3; count of bases not matched to a gene: 13. The CDR3, as DNA: TGTGCCAGCAGTAACCTTTTGGGGACAGGGAGTGACTATGGCTACACCTTC. Translating it yields CASSNLLGTGSDYGYTF.